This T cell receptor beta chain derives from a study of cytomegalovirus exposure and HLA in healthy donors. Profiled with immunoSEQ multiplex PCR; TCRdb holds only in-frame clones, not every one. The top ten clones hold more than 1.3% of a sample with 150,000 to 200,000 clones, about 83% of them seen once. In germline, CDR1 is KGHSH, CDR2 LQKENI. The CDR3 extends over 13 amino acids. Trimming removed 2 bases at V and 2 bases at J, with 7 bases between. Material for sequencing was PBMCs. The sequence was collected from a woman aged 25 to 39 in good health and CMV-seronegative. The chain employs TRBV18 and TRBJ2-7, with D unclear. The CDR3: CASSPTQAYEQYF. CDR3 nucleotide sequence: TGTGCCAGCTCACCAACACAAGCCTACGAGCAGTACTTC.